This T cell receptor (beta chain) originates from a study of cytotoxic CD8 clonotypes in ibrutinib-treated CLL (dated by TCRdb to the early 2020s). With regard to the full study: The cohort included about 15 treatment-naive and 11 relapsed/refractory patients; 17 to 18 were IGHV unmutated. Cryopreserved peripheral blood mononuclear cells were collected at three points: before therapy, at response, and at either sustained remission or disease progression. Longitudinal samples were available for about 30% of the roughly 90 trial participants. All remission and progressive disease samples were collected while patients were still receiving ibrutinib. On average, each sample had hundreds of thousands of productive templates and 96,000 or so productive rearrangements. Response samples were taken after a median of around 13 months on treatment, ranging from about 6 to 40 months. Responses were partial in about 25 patients and complete in 2; after median approximately 5.5 years follow-up, roughly 14 stayed in remission and roughly twelve progressed. Results the study describes overall, beyond this receptor: At ibrutinib response clonality went up, during sustained remission it held steady, and at progression it dropped back toward baseline. At baseline, clonality was higher than in age-matched healthy donors and showed a strong correlation with circulating CD8+ T-cell counts. Sustained-remission and progressing patients did not have matched sampling times, and lymph node repertoires were not examined. Public clonotypes were rare and either contracted or stayed stable during treatment, and the rise in clonality at ibrutinib response reflected the expansion of private clonotypes.

The CDR3 has 14 amino acids, counting the end cysteine and phenylalanine. The sequence is cut down to CDR3 DNA, 42 bases in frame from base 1. At the junction V is shortened by 5 bases and J by 7 bases, with 12 bases in between. In the germline V gene, CDR1 corresponds to MNHEY and CDR2 to SVGAGI. On a MiSeq, deep resolution sequencing aimed for a depth between 1 in 1 million and 1 in 200,000 T cells, with each clonotype covered 10x on average. TCR beta libraries were generated with the immunoSEQ hsTCRB Kit. The paper's processing steps were these. Data were analyzed with ImmunoSEQ Data Assistant and ImmunoSEQ Analyzer, with V, D and J genes assigned per IMGT definitions. Clonality was computed as one minus normalized Shannon entropy of productive rearrangement frequencies, ranging from 0 to 1. Only overrepresented clonotypes making up at least 0.05% of the repertoire of each patient were included in the public clonotype analysis. About a dozen age-matched healthy donor repertoires from immuneACCESS served as clonality controls. TCRdb holds this immuneACCESS table with in-frame rearrangements only. Some clones are missing; in checked studies, unresolved V genes explain under half, and the rest has no known cause. That table is the source of V, J and clone size, and D and trimming were worked out from the DNA. For this sample the table gives some 150,000 clones, of which roughly 80% were detected only once. 25% to 30% of the sample is taken by the ten largest.

The time point tag for this specimen amounts to: approximately eleven months on ibrutinib. For TCR beta library preparation, roughly 2 micrograms of genomic DNA were extracted from the cryopreserved PBMCs. Longitudinal blood samples from CLL patients receiving ibrutinib monotherapy were subjected to high-throughput TCR beta sequencing. Patients were enrolled in a phase 2 open-label single-center ibrutinib monotherapy trial. On this clone itself: This clone's antigen is unknown. Qualities for individual bases were not recorded, and no much larger clone is one base off.

The sequence was collected from a human donor with chronic lymphocytic leukemia. The material was PBMCs, obtained after 12 months of ibrutinib treatment. The chain is assembled from TRBV6-5 and TRBJ1-6; the D gene lacks a confident call. In nucleotides, the sequence is TGTGCCAGCAGTCTCCTGGCGGTAAATTCACCCCTCCACTTT. Its protein reads: CASSLLAVNSPLHF.